The 4 T cell receptor beta chains below were found in one sample sequenced in a study of blood T cells in healthy people across ages. Through a sample-barcoded 5' primer and a J-beta primer mix, a second PCR was run for 7 to 11 cycles. Each CDR3 protein gets one entry after TCRdb re-called the 5' RACE reads with MiXCR. The sample has some 1.5 million distinct CDR3 sequences, roughly 43% seen once. Sequencing was carried out using blood. The receptors here all came from a woman under 30 in good health.

This chain joins TRBV4-3 and TRBJ1-1; 8 nucleotides line up with TRBD1. Germline values: CDR1 LGHNA, CDR2 YSLEER. J was trimmed by 10 bases and V by 7 bases; bases with no gene match: 14. CDR3 length: 14 amino acids. CDR3 nucleotide sequence: TGCGCCAGCAAAACCGACAGGGGTGGGTTCAGAGCTTTCTTT. Translating gives CASKTDRGGFRAFF.

This clonotype occurred once. The chain uses TRBV20-1 and TRBJ2-1; 13 nucleotides line up with TRBD2. Near its end, the DNA agrees better with TRBJ2-7, so the J call may be wrong. The germline V gene has CDR1 DFQATT and CDR2 SNEGSKA (reference sequence). The CDR3 is 15 amino acids. CDR3 bases: TGCAGTGCAACTAGCGGGAGGGCCCCTTACAATGAGCAGTACTTC. This encodes CSATSGRAPYNEQYF.

In its sample, this clonotype was seen a few times. The chain couples TRBV2 to TRBJ1-2; tentative D call: TRBD1 (5 bases). The CDR3 spans 15 residues. The germline V gene encodes CDR1 SNHLY and CDR2 FYNNEI. V gave up 6 bases and J gave up 1 base, with 15 bases separating them. CDR3: CASRPSIDSNYGYTF. CDR3 in DNA: TGTGCCAGCAGACCCTCGATTGACAGTAACTATGGCTACACCTTC.

This clonotype was seen a handful of times. The gene calls are TRBV6-5 and TRBJ1-1, with D unclear. Germline V gene lookup returns CDR1 MNHEY and CDR2 SVGAGI. Between the trimmed V and J ends, which lost 5 bases and 1 base, there was a span of 11 bases. This CDR3 has 14 residues. CDR3 bases: TGTGCCAGCAGTCGGGTCCATGGGAACACTGAAGCTTTCTTT. It encodes CASSRVHGNTEAFF.